These 14 T cell receptor beta chains originate from one sample sequenced in a study of T cell repertoires in cytomegalovirus infection. The antigens these receptors bind are not known. In TCRdb, the reads were re-called with MiXCR into one record per CDR3 protein. The sample has roughly 280,000 distinct CDR3 sequences, 20% to 25% seen once. This sample comprised cultured PBMCs, obtained from culture after CMV antigen stimulation. Every receptor here comes from a human donor in good health (CMV status not recorded). Some clones in this sample may be carry-over from other donors' samples.

The chain links TRBV20-1 to TRBJ2-7; 9 nucleotides agree with TRBD1. The germline CDR1 and CDR2 sequences are DFQATT and SNEGSKA (reference sequence). The CDR3 is 15 residues long. With 2 bases clipped from V and 4 bases from J, the junction kept 9 bases outside the gene matches. Written as DNA, the CDR3 is TGCAGTGCTAGATCCCCCCGGGACAGGGTTTACGAGCAGTACTTC. Protein sequence: CSARSPRDRVYEQYF.

V and J are TRBV2 and TRBJ2-7; D gene unclear. Germline assignment: CDR1 SNHLY and CDR2 FYNNEI. V gave up 5 bases and J gave up 6 bases, with 8 bases separating them. This CDR3 is 11 amino acids long. The CDR3 here is CASSQTSEQYF. In DNA, the CDR3 is TGTGCCAGCAGTCAGACATCCGAGCAGTACTTC.

The chain couples TRBV10-3 to TRBJ1-2, with D hard to call. The CDR3 consists of 14 residues. Trimming shortened V by 0 bases and J by 6 bases, and 11 bases separated the two germline ends. Germline V gene lookup returns CDR1 ENHRY and CDR2 SYGVKD. CDR3 sequence: CAISESARLNGYTF. CDR3 DNA: TGTGCCATCAGTGAGTCTGCCAGATTGAATGGCTACACCTTC.

This clonotype has just a few counts. The chain carries TRBV18 and TRBJ1-2, with 8 nucleotides matching TRBD1. V shed 3 bases and J 4 bases; nucleotides not matched to a gene: 7. The CDR3 runs to 15 residues. Germline V gene sequence: CDR1 KGHSH, CDR2 LQKENI. The CDR3 here is CASSPPTGALYGYTF. The CDR3 DNA reads TGTGCCAGCTCACCGCCGACAGGGGCCCTCTATGGCTACACCTTC.

This clonotype was seen more than once but under ten times. The chain carries TRBV12-3 or TRBV12-4 and TRBJ2-3; D call uncertain. Trimming stripped 8 bases from V and 5 bases from J, with 8 bases between. The CDR3 contains 11 residues. CDR3 nucleotide sequence: TGTGCCAGCTTCGGTGGAGATACGCAGTATTTT. It specifies CASFGGDTQYF.

This clonotype has only a few counts. This clone may be a read error of a much larger clone one base away. The gene calls are TRBV6-6 and TRBJ2-7; 12 bases align to TRBD2. V lost 6 bases, J lost 2 bases, and 5 bases stayed unmatched. The CDR3 is 15 residues long. Germline V lookup: CDR1 MNHNY, CDR2 SVGAGI (reference sequence). The CDR3 DNA reads as TGTGCCAGCAGCACCCGGACTAGCGGGACCTACGAGCAGTACTTC. It encodes CASSTRTSGTYEQYF.

V usage is TRBV7-6 and J usage is TRBJ2-3; D call uncertain. The CDR3 totals 17 residues. Germline lookup yields CDR1 SGHVS and CDR2 FNYEAQ. Between the trimmed V and J ends, which lost 5 bases and 0 bases, there was a span of 18 bases. Here the CDR3 reads CASSLYPFSGSTDTQYF. The CDR3 DNA is TGTGCCAGCAGCCTCTACCCCTTTTCCGGGAGCACAGATACGCAGTATTTT.

The CDR3 DNA reads TGTGCCAGTAGTTTGGTTAGCGGGAGGGCCAGCTACAATGAGCAGTTCTTC. Its protein product is CASSLVSGRASYNEQFF. The chain couples TRBV19 to TRBJ2-1; 11 bases map to TRBD2. With 5 bases clipped from V and 3 bases from J, the junction kept 9 bases outside the gene matches. CDR3 length: 17 residues. The germline V gene encodes CDR1 LNHDA and CDR2 SQIVND (reference sequence). Based on the CDR3 plus reference TRBV19 and TRBJ2-1, the full variable domain is DGGITQSPKYLFRKEGQNVTLSCEQNLNHDAMYWYRQDPGQGLRLIYYSQIVNDFQKGDIAEGYSVSREKKESFPLTVTSAQKNPTAFYLCASSLVSGRASYNEQFFGPGTRLTVL.

The genes are TRBV29-1 and TRBJ2-1, with 9 positions matching TRBD2. With 6 bases clipped from V and 5 bases from J, the junction kept 2 bases outside the gene matches. This CDR3 is 12 amino acids long. The germline V gene encodes CDR1 SQVTM and CDR2 ANQGSEA. The CDR3 protein is CSVRLADNEQFF. The CDR3 DNA sequence: TGCAGCGTCCGACTAGCGGACAATGAGCAGTTCTTC.

This clonotype was counted at least ten times. The rearrangement uses TRBV7-2 and TRBJ1-2; 8 nucleotides align to TRBD1. The CDR3 is 14 amino acids. From germline, CDR1 is SGHTA and CDR2 FQGNSA. V was pared by 5 bases and J by 5 bases, with 7 bases of the junction left unmatched. Written as DNA, the CDR3 is TGTGCCAGCAGCAGCGGACAGGGCGGATATGGCTACACCTTC. It encodes CASSSGQGGYGYTF.

This clonotype was observed a few times. The rearrangement joins TRBV20-1 to TRBJ2-3; 7 bases fit TRBD2. J was trimmed by 2 bases and V by 0 bases; bases with no gene match: 11. The CDR3 has 17 residues. Germline V gene data show CDR1 as DFQATT and CDR2 as SNEGSKA (reference sequence). The CDR3 region has the DNA TGCAGTGCTAGAGATCCCAGCGGGACGGGTGTCACAGATACGCAGTATTTT. It specifies CSARDPSGTGVTDTQYF.

This clonotype was counted only a few times. The gene calls are TRBV7-8 and TRBJ2-1, with D unclear. CDR3 length: 15 residues. The ends were cut back, 1 base at V and 4 bases at J, with 11 bases in the middle. CDR1 SGHVS and CDR2 FQNEAQ come from the germline V gene. The CDR3 region has the DNA TGTGCCAGCAGCTTAGTGGGCACACCTTACAATGAGCAGTTCTTC. Protein product: CASSLVGTPYNEQFF.

This clonotype was seen a few times. The rearrangement joins TRBV12-3 or TRBV12-4 to TRBJ2-1, with D hard to call. The CDR3 sequence is 14 residues long. V gave up 4 bases and J gave up 2 bases, with 9 bases separating them. CDR3 bases: TGTGCCAGCAGTTCCCTCTCTACCTACAATGAGCAGTTCTTC. Its translation is CASSSLSTYNEQFF.

This clonotype was seen a handful of times. CDR3 loop: CSVEGPGSSYNEQFF. In nucleotides, the CDR3 is TGCAGCGTTGAAGGGCCGGGGAGCTCCTACAATGAGCAGTTCTTC. The chain has TRBV29-1 and TRBJ2-1; tentatively, D is TRBD2 (5 bases). Germline values: CDR1 SQVTM, CDR2 ANQGSEA. Trimming left V 1 base short and J 0 bases short, with 10 bases between. CDR3 length equals 15 residues.